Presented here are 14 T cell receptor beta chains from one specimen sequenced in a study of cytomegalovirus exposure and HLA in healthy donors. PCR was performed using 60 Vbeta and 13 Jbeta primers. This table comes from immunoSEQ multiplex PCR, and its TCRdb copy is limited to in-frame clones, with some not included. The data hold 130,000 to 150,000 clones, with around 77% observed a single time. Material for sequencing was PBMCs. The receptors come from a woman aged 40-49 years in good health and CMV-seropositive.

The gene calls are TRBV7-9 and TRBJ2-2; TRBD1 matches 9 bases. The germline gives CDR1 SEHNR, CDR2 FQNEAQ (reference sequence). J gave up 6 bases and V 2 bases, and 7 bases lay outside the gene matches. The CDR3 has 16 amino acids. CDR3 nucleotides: TGTGCCAGCAGCTTATCCCGGGACAGGGCGTCCGGGGAGCTGTTTTTT. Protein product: CASSLSRDRASGELFF.

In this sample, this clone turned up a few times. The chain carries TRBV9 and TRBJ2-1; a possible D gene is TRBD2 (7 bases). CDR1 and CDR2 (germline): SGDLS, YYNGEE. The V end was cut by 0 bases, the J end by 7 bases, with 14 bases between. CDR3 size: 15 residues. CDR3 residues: CASSVEEGGRNEQFF. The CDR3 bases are TGTGCCAGCAGCGTAGAGGAGGGGGGGCGTAATGAGCAGTTCTTC.

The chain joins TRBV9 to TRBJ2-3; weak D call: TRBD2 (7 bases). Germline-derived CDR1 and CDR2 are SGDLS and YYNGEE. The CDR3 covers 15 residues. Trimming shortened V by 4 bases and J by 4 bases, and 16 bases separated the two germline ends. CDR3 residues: CASSPWGGASDTQYF. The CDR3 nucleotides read TGTGCCAGCAGCCCCTGGGGGGGGGCTTCAGATACGCAGTATTTT.

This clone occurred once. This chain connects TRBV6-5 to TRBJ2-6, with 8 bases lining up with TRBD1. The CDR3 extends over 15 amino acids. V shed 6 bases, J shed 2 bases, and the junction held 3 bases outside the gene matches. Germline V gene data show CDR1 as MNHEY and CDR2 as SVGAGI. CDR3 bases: TGTGCCAGCAGACTACAGGGGGCTGGGGCCAACGTCCTGACTTTC. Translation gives CASRLQGAGANVLTF.

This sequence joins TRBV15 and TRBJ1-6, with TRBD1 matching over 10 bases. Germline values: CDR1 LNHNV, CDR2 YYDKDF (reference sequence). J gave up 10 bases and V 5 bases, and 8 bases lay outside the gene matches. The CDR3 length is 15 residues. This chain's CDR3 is CATSPRQGAWSPLHF. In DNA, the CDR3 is TGTGCCACCAGCCCCCGACAGGGGGCATGGTCACCCCTCCACTTT.

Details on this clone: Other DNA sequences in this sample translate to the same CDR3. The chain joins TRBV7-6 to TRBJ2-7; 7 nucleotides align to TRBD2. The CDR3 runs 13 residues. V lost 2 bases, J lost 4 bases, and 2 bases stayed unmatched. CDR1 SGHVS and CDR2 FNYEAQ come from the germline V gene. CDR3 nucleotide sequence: TGTGCCAGCAGCTTACAGGGAGGGTACGAGCAGTACTTC. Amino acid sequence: CASSLQGGYEQYF.

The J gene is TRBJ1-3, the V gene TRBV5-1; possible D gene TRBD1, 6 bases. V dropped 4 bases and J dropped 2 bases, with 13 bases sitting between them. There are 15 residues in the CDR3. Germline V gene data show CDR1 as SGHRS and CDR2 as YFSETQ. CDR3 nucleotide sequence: TGCGCCAGCAGCCTCGAGGACAGTACTGGAAACACCATATATTTT. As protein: CASSLEDSTGNTIYF.

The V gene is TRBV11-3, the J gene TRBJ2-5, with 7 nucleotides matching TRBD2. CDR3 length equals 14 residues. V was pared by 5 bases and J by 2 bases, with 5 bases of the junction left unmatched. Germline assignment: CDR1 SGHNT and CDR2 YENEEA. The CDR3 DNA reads TGTGCCAGCAGCCCTAGCGGATCTCAAGAGACCCAGTACTTC. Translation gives CASSPSGSQETQYF.

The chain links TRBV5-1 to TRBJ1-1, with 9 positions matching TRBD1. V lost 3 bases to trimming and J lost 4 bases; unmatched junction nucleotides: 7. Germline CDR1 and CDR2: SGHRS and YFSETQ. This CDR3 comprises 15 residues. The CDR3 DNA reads TGCGCCAGCAGCTCCGGGACAGGGCGATCCACTGAAGCTTTCTTT. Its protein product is CASSSGTGRSTEAFF.

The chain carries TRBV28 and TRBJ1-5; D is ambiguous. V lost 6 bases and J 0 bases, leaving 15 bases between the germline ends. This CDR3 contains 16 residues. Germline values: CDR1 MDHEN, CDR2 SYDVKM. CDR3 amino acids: CASRKRHQLSNQPQHF. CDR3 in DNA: TGTGCCAGCAGGAAAAGACACCAACTTAGCAATCAGCCCCAGCATTTT.

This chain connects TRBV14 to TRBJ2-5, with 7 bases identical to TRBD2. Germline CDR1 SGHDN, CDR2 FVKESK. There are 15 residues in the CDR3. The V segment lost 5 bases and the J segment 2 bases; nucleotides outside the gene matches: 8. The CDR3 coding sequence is TGTGCCAGCAGCTTTATCCGGGGGGTTCAAGAGACCCAGTACTTC. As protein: CASSFIRGVQETQYF.

This CDR3 is CASSLEGVAIIQYF. The CDR3 nucleotides are TGTGCCAGCAGCTTAGAGGGGGTTGCTATCATTCAGTACTTC. This sequence joins TRBV7-9 and TRBJ2-4, with D perhaps matching TRBD1 (6 bases). The CDR3 length is 14 residues. V lost 1 base to trimming and J lost 9 bases, with 13 bases between them. Germline V gives CDR1 SEHNR, CDR2 FQNEAQ (reference sequence).

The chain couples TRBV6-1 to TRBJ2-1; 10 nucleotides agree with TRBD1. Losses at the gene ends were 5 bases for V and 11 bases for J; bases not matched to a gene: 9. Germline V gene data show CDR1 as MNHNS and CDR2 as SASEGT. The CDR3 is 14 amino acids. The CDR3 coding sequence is TGTGCCAGCAGTATCCGACAGGGGGCTGATAAGCAGTTCTTC. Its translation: CASSIRQGADKQFF.

The CDR3 DNA sequence: TGTGCCAGCAGCCGACGGGGGGCTAACACCGGGGAGCTGTTTTTT. Translating gives CASSRRGANTGELFF. The genes are TRBV7-9 and TRBJ2-2, with D tentatively TRBD2 (7 bases). Trimming stripped 5 bases from V and 2 bases from J, with 12 bases between. The CDR3 spans 15 residues. Germline CDR1 SEHNR, CDR2 FQNEAQ (reference sequence).